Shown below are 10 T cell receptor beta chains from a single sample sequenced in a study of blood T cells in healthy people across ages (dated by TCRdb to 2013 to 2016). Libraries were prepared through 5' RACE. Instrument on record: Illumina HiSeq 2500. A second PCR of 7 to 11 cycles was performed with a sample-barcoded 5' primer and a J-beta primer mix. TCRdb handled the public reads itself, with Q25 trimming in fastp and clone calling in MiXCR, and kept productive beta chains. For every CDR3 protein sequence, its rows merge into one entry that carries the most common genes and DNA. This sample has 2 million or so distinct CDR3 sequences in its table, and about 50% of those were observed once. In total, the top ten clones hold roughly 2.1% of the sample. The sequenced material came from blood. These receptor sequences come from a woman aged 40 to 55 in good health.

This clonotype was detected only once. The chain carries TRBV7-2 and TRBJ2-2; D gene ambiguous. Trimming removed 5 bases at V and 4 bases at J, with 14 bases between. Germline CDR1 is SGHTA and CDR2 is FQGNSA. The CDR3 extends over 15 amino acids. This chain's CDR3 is CASSPSVWGTGELFF. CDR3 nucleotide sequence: TGTGCCAGCAGCCCGTCAGTGTGGGGCACCGGGGAGCTGTTTTTT.

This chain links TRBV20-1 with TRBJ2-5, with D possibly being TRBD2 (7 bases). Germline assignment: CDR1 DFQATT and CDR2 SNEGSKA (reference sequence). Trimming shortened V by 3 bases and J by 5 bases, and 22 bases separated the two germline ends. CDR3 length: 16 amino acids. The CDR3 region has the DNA TGCAGTGCTAGGAGGGGGTCGGGGGGCGATTTTGAGACCCAGTACTTC. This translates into CSARRGSGGDFETQYF.

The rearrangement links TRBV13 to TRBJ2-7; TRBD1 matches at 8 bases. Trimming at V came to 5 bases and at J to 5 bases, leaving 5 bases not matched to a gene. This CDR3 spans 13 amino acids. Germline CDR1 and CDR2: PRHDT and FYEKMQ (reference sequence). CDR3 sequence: CASSGQGSHEQYF. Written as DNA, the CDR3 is TGTGCCAGCAGCGGACAGGGCTCACACGAGCAGTACTTC.

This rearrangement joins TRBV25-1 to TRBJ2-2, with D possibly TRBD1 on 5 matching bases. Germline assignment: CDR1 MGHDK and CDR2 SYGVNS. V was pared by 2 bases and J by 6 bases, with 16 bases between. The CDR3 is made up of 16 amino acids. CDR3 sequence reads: CASSEERAGKPGELFF. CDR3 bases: TGTGCCAGCAGTGAAGAAAGGGCAGGGAAGCCCGGGGAGCTGTTTTTT.

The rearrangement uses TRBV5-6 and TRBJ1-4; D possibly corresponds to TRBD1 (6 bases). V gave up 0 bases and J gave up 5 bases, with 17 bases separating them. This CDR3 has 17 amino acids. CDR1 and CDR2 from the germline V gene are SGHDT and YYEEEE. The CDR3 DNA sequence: TGTGCCAGCAGCTTGGAAGGGAGACAGGTGATGAATGAAAAACTGTTTTTT. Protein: CASSLEGRQVMNEKLFF.

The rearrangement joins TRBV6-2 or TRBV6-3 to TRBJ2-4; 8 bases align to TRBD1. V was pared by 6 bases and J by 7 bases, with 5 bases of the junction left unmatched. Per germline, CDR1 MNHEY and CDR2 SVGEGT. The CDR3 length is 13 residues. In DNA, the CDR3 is TGTGCCAGCAGACAGGGGGATCTGAACATTCAGTACTTC. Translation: CASRQGDLNIQYF.

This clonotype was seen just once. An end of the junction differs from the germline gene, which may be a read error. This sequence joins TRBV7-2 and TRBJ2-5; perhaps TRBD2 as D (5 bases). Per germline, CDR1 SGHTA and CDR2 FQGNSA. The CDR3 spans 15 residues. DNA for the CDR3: TGTGCCAGCAGCCTAAGACACTCGAGGGAAGAGACCCGGTACTTC. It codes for CASSLRHSREETRYF.

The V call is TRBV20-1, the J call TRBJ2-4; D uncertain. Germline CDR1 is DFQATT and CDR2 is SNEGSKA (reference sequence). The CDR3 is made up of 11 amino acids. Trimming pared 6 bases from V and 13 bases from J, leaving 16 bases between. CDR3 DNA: TGCAGTGCGAGGATCAGTCAAGAGCAGTACTTC. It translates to CSARISQEQYF.

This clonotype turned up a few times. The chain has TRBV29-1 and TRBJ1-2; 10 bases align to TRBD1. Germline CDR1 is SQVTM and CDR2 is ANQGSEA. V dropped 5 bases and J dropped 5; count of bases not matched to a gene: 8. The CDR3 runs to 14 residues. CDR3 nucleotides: TGCAGCGTTTCCCCCGGGACAGGGGAATATGGCTACACCTTC. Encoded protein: CSVSPGTGEYGYTF. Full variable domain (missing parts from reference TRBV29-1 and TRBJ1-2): SAVISQKPSRDICQRGTSLTIQCQVDSQVTMMFWYRQQPGQSLTLIATANQGSEATYESGFVIDKFPISRPNLTFSTLTVSNMSPEDSSIYLCSVSPGTGEYGYTFGSGTRLTVV.

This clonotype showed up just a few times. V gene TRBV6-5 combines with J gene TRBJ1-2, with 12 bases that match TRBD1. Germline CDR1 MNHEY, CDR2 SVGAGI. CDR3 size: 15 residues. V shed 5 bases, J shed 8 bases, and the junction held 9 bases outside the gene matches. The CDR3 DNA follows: TGTGCCAGCAGTAACCCGGGACAGGGGGCGATAGGCTACACCTTC. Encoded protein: CASSNPGQGAIGYTF.